The T cell receptor beta chain described here comes from a study of regulatory T cells in long-lasting Graves disease. With regard to this clonotype: Its antigen remains unknown. Mismatch with germline at one junction end may stem from a read error.

This CDR3 is 12 amino acids long. Germline CDR1 and CDR2: DFQATT and SNEGSKA (reference sequence). Stated time point: persistent/refractory GD, antithyroid drugs over 5 years with positive TRAb. With RNA extracted from PBMCs as input, the TCR library was made. Libraries of TCR beta came from iRepertoire HTBI primers plus Arm-PCR of CDR3 regions. TCRdb reanalysed the multiplex PCR reads using MiXCR and keeps one entry per CDR3 protein. The table shows roughly 400,000 distinct CDR3 sequences, with less than 25% occurring only once. Study-level findings and limits: Public clonotype sharing was higher in persistent than newly diagnosed patients. Persistent disease samples used TRBV28, TRBJ1-2 and TRBJ2-5 preferentially.

The V call is TRBV20-1, the J call TRBJ2-4; TRBD1 matches at 7 bases. This sequence originates from a female donor with Graves disease. The input for sequencing was peripheral blood mononuclear cells (PBMCs), taken when the disease was refractory, from a patient treated with antithyroid drugs. CDR3 sequence: CSARARQGFQYF. CDR3 DNA: TGCAGTGCCAGAGCCCGACAGGGCTTTCAGTACTTC.